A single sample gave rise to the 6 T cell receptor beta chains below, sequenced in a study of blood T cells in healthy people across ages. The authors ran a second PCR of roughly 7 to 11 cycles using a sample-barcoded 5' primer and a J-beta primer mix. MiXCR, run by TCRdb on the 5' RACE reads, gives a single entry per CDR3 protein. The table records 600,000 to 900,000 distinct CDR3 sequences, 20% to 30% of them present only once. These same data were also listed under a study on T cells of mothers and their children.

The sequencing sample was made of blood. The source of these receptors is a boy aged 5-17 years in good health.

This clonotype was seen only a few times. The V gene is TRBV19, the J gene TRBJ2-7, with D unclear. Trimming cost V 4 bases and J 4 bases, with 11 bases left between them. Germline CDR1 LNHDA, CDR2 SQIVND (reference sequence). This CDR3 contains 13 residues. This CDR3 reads CASSNLLPYEQYF. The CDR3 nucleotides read TGTGCCAGTAGTAATCTTCTACCTTACGAGCAGTACTTC.

The CDR3 protein is CASSPPGTGHEQYF. CDR3 in DNA: TGTGCCAGCAGTCCACCGGGGACCGGCCACGAGCAGTACTTC. The V and J genes are TRBV28 and TRBJ2-5, with D perhaps matching TRBD1 or TRBD2 (5 bases each). The DNA end favors TRBJ2-7, so the J call may be wrong. CDR3 length equals 14 residues. The germline V gene encodes CDR1 MDHEN and CDR2 SYDVKM.

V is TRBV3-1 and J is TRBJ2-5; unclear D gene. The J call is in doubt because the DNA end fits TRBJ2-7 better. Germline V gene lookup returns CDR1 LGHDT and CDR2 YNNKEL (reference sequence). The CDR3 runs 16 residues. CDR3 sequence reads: CASSQVRRAPSYEQYF. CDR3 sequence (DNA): TGTGCCAGCAGCCAAGTCCGTCGGGCCCCCTCCTACGAGCAGTACTTC.

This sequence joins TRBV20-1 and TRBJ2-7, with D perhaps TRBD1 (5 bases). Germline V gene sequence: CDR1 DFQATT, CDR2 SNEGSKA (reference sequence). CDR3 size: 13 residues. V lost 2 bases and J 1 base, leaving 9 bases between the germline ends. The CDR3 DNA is TGCAGTGCTAGATGGGGCACTTCCTACGAGCAGTACTTC. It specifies CSARWGTSYEQYF.

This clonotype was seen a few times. CDR3 sequence reads: CASSQDHTEAFF. The DNA for the CDR3 is TGTGCCAGCAGCCAAGATCACACTGAAGCTTTCTTT. This chain connects TRBV4-2 to TRBJ1-1, with D unclear. Germline V gene lookup returns CDR1 LGHNA and CDR2 YNFKEQ. V was pared by 0 bases and J by 3 bases, with 2 bases between. The CDR3 is 12 residues long.

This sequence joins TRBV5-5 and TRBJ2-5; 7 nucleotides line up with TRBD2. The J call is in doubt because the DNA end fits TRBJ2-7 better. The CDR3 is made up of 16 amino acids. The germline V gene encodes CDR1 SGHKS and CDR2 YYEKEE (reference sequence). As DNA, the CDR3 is TGTGCCAGCAGCCCATGGCGGGGGACGTCGACCTACGAGCAGTACTTC. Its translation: CASSPWRGTSTYEQYF.